This TCR beta chain derives from a study of T cell responses to AZD1222 COVID-19 vaccine. V lost 1 base, J lost 2 bases, and 13 bases stayed unmatched. The CDR3 contains 21 residues. Germline CDR1 reads LNHDA; CDR2 reads SQIVND (reference sequence). Clones were sequenced by immunoSEQ multiplex PCR, and TCRdb holds only the in-frame ones, with some missing. Of more than 20,000 clones listed, 80% to 90% are singletons. On this clone: Its antigen is not identified.

The study's findings and limits: Regions 160-218 and 743-854 held dominance among vaccine-associated CD4 TCRs, which spanned spike.

The rearrangement links TRBV19 to TRBJ2-1; TRBD2 matches at 14 bases. The receptor's source is an adult who received the AZD1222 COVID-19 vaccine. The starting material was peripheral blood, obtained 28 days after the second AZD1222 dose. The CDR3 region is CASSIVATSGRAVVTYNEQFF. CDR3 nucleotides: TGTGCCAGTAGTATAGTCGCGACTAGCGGGAGGGCCGTTGTGACCTACAATGAGCAGTTCTTC.